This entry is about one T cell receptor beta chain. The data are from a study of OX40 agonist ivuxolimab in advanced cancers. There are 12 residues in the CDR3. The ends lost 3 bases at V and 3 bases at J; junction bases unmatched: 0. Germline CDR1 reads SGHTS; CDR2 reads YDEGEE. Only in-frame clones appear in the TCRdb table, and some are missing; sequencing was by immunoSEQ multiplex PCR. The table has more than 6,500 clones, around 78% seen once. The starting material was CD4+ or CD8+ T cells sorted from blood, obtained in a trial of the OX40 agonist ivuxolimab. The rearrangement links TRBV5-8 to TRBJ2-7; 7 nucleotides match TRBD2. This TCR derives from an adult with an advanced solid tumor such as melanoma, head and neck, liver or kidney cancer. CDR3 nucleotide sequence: TGTGCCAGCAGCTCGGGAGGCTACGAGCAGTACTTC. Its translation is CASSSGGYEQYF. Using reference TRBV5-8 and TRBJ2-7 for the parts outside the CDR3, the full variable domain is EAGVTQSPTHLIKTRGQQATLRCSPISGHTSVYWYQQALGLGLQFLLWYDEGEERNRGNFPPRFSGRQFPNYSSELNVNALELEDSALYLCASSSGGYEQYFGPGTRLTVT.